The sequence of this T cell receptor (beta chain) was determined in a study of cytomegalovirus exposure and HLA in healthy donors. Primers: 60 Vbeta forward and 13 Jbeta reverse. TCRdb's copy holds only in-frame clones and misses some; the assay was immunoSEQ multiplex PCR. Of roughly 99,000 clones in the sample, around 74% were seen once. CDR3 size: 14 residues. V lost 1 base and J 2 bases, leaving 8 bases between the germline ends. Looked up from germline, CDR1 is LNHNV and CDR2 is YYDKDF (reference sequence). The study, taken as a whole, reports: The authors listed 150 to 200 TCR beta chains as cytomegalovirus-associated. Most TCRs appeared rarely, but some public TCRs recurred in many donors.

Nominally healthy donors provided the samples, though records likely missed some immune exposures. As for this clone: Antigen specificity is unknown.

The source material was PBMCs. This TCR derives from a male donor in good health and CMV-seronegative. The chain has TRBV15 and TRBJ2-5; D is unresolved. Written as DNA, the CDR3 is TGTGCCACCAGCAGAGTTGGCAATCAAGAGACCCAGTACTTC. It specifies CATSRVGNQETQYF. Together with reference TRBV15 and TRBJ2-5, the CDR3 gives the full variable domain: DAMVIQNPRYQVTQFGKPVTLSCSQTLNHNVMYWYQQKSSQAPKLLFHYYDKDFNNEADTPDNFQSRRPNTSFCFLDIRSPGLGDTAMYLCATSRVGNQETQYFGPGTRLLVL.